This T cell receptor beta chain was observed in a study of CD8 T cells in ankylosing spondylitis. V lost 5 bases and J 3 bases, leaving 15 bases between the germline ends. This CDR3 has 15 amino acids. Germline V lookup: CDR1 KGHDR, CDR2 SFDVKD. Each CDR3 protein is one row after TCRdb ran MiXCR on the 5' RACE reads. The table shows 130,000 to 150,000 distinct CDR3 sequences, with approximately 9.2% occurring only once. The sample taken for sequencing was synovial fluid, either unsorted or a sorted T cell fraction (not recorded which). The chain recombines TRBV24-1 with TRBJ2-5; no firm D call. The sequence was obtained from a male donor with ankylosing spondylitis. The CDR3 spells CATSGLNSREETQYF. The DNA of the CDR3 is TGTGCCACCAGTGGTCTTAACAGCCGAGAAGAGACCCAGTACTTC.